The T cell receptor (beta chain) described here comes from a study of blood T cell repertoires in COVID-19. At the level of the study: T cells, B-cell-depleted T cells, or PBMCs provided the cDNA or gDNA that served as material.

The V end was cut by 4 bases, the J end by 3 bases, with 12 bases between. The CDR3 loop spans 14 amino acids. Germline-derived CDR1 and CDR2 are SNHLY and FYNNEI. Per the original methods: Quantification of nucleated cells was approximated via reference gene primer amplification. Profiled with immunoSEQ multiplex PCR; TCRdb holds only in-frame clones, not every one. D and trimming were read from the DNA, whereas the V and J calls and clone size are those reported in that table. The data hold about 160,000 clones, with over 75% observed a single time. Cohorts were assigned according to the clinical history that participants reported.

The rearrangement links TRBV2 to TRBJ1-2, with D tentatively TRBD1 (6 bases). This receptor was obtained from a man aged 35 to 55 who had recovered from COVID-19. Sequences were obtained from PBMCs or T cells enriched from blood (not recorded which). CDR3 sequence (DNA): TGTGCCAGCAGTGCGGGAGGGGGTCACTATGGCTACACCTTC. It specifies CASSAGGGHYGYTF.